A selection of T cell receptor beta chains follows, all from one sample in a study of OX40 agonist ivuxolimab in advanced cancers. Assay used: immunoSEQ multiplex PCR; TCRdb lists only in-frame clones, some missing. In the table there are over 60,000 clones, 85% to 90% of which are singletons. The source material was CD4+ or CD8+ T cells sorted from blood, sampled in a trial of the OX40 agonist ivuxolimab. Source of these receptors: an adult with an advanced solid tumor such as melanoma, head and neck, liver or kidney cancer. Each CDR3 is given with its conserved first and last residue. The D gene is left open where the match is weak. The listing skips clone size in some rows; elsewhere it reads once, few, many or a size class.

j_call: TRBJ2-7
v_call: TRBV25-1
clone_size: .
d_call: TRBD2
cdr3_aa: CASSRPGGRNYEQYF
cdr3_nt: TGTGCCAGCAGTCGGCCGGGCGGGAGAAACTACGAGCAGTACTTC

j_call: TRBJ2-1
v_call: TRBV7-2
clone_size: .
d_call: .
cdr3_aa: CASSLWGTGAHEQFF
cdr3_nt: TGTGCCAGCAGCTTATGGGGGACCGGGGCCCATGAGCAGTTCTTC

j_call: TRBJ1-4
v_call: TRBV7-8
clone_size: .
d_call: TRBD1
cdr3_aa: CASSPTQTGNEKLFF
cdr3_nt: TGTGCCAGCAGCCCGACCCAGACAGGGAATGAAAAACTGTTTTTT

j_call: TRBJ1-5
v_call: TRBV5-4
clone_size: .
d_call: .
cdr3_aa: CASSLGGGNQPQHF
cdr3_nt: TGTGCCAGCAGCTTGGGCGGGGGTAATCAGCCCCAGCATTTT

j_call: TRBJ2-3
v_call: TRBV9
clone_size: once
d_call: .
cdr3_aa: CASSVGASTQYF
cdr3_nt: TGTGCCAGCAGCGTAGGGGCAAGTACGCAGTATTTT

j_call: TRBJ1-4
v_call: TRBV19
clone_size: .
d_call: TRBD1
cdr3_aa: CASRSRQGRDEKLFF
cdr3_nt: TGTGCCAGTAGATCCAGACAGGGTAGGGATGAAAAACTGTTTTTT

j_call: TRBJ1-5
v_call: TRBV7-2
clone_size: .
d_call: .
cdr3_aa: CASSLGVNQPQHF
cdr3_nt: TGTGCCAGCAGCTTAGGCGTCAATCAGCCCCAGCATTTT

j_call: TRBJ2-3
v_call: TRBV7-3
clone_size: once
d_call: TRBD1
cdr3_aa: CASTGGGPDTQYF
cdr3_nt: TGTGCCAGTACAGGGGGCGGCCCAGATACGCAGTATTTT

j_call: TRBJ1-5
v_call: TRBV30
clone_size: .
d_call: .
cdr3_aa: CAWSVRGNSNQPQHF
cdr3_nt: TGTGCCTGGAGTGTACGAGGGAATAGCAATCAGCCCCAGCATTTT

j_call: TRBJ1-2
v_call: TRBV7-8
clone_size: .
d_call: .
cdr3_aa: CASSLGPANYGYTF
cdr3_nt: TGTGCCAGCAGCTTAGGTCCGGCGAACTATGGCTACACCTTC

j_call: TRBJ2-3
v_call: TRBV2
clone_size: .
d_call: TRBD2
cdr3_aa: CASRKGLALTDTQYF
cdr3_nt: TGTGCCAGCAGAAAGGGACTAGCGCTCACAGATACGCAGTATTTT

j_call: TRBJ1-1
v_call: TRBV18
clone_size: .
d_call: TRBD1
cdr3_aa: CASGQGATEAFF
cdr3_nt: TGTGCCAGCGGACAGGGGGCTACTGAAGCTTTCTTT

j_call: TRBJ2-1
v_call: TRBV11-3
clone_size: .
d_call: TRBD2
cdr3_aa: CASSLAGGQGEQFF
cdr3_nt: TGTGCCAGCAGCTTAGCGGGGGGGCAGGGTGAGCAGTTCTTC

j_call: TRBJ2-3
v_call: TRBV13
clone_size: .
d_call: .
cdr3_aa: CASSLGLVAVSTDTQYF
cdr3_nt: TGTGCCAGCAGCTTAGGCCTGGTGGCGGTAAGCACAGATACGCAGTATTTT

j_call: TRBJ2-5
v_call: TRBV30
clone_size: .
d_call: .
cdr3_aa: CAWSVGGFQETQYF
cdr3_nt: TGTGCCTGGAGTGTGGGTGGCTTCCAAGAGACCCAGTACTTC